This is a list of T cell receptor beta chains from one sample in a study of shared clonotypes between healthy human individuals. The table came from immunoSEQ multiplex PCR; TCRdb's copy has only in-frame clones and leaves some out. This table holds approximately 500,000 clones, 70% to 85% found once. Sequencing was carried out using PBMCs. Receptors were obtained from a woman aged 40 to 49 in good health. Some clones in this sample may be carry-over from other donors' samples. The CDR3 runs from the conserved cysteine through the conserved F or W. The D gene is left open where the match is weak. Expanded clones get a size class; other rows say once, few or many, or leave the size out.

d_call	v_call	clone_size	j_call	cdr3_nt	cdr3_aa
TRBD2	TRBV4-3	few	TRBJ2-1	TGCGCCAGCAGCCAAGGGACTAGCGGGAGAGGCGAGCAGTTCTTC	CASSQGTSGRGEQFF
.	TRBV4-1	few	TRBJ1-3	TGCGCCAGCAGCCAGCCGGCTAGGGGAACCGGAAACACCATATATTTT	CASSQPARGTGNTIYF
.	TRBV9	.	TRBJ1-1	TGTGCCAGCAGCGTAGCTACCTGGGGACTACAGAACACTGAAGCTTTCTTT	CASSVATWGLQNTEAFF
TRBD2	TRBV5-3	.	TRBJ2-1	TGTGCCAGAAGCTTGGGGACTAGCGGGAGGGCCGTGTGTTATGAGCAGTTCTTC	CARSLGTSGRAVCYEQFF
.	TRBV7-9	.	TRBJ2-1	TGTGCCAGCAGCTTAGTGGGTTTATACAATGAGCAGTTCTTC	CASSLVGLYNEQFF
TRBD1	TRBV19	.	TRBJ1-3	TGTGCCAGTAGCAACTGGGACAGTGCTCCGAACACCATATATTTT	CASSNWDSAPNTIYF
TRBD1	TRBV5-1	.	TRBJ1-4	TGCGCCAGCAGTTCAGACAGGGACGCAGGAGAAAAACTGTTTTTT	CASSSDRDAGEKLFF
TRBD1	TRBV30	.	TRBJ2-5	TGTGCCTGGACAGACAGGGGGCGCCAAGAGACCCAGTACTTC	CAWTDRGRQETQYF
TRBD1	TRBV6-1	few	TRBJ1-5	TGTGCCAGCAGTGAACAGGGGGCAGGGGGTCAGCCCCAGCATTTT	CASSEQGAGGQPQHF
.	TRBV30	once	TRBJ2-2	TGTGCCTGGACCGACCGGAACACCGGGAAGCTGTTTTTT	CAWTDRNTGKLFF
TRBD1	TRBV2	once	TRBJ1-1	TGTGCCAGCAGGGGGACAGTGAACACTGAAGCTTTCTTT	CASRGTVNTEAFF
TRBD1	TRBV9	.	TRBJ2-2	TGTGCCAGCAGCCAACGTGGGACAGGGGACACCGGGGAGCTGTTTTTT	CASSQRGTGDTGELFF
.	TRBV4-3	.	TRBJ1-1	TGCGCCAGCAGCCAAGATGCCACCCGGAGTGAAGCTTTCTTT	CASSQDATRSEAFF
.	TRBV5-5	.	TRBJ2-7	TGTGCCAGCAGCTTGGTTTCCCTACGGGACAAAGACTACGAGCAGTACTTC	CASSLVSLRDKDYEQYF
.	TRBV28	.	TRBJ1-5	TGTGCCAGCAGTTCTGGGGTTGGCAATCAGCCCCAGCATTTT	CASSSGVGNQPQHF
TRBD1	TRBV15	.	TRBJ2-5	TGTGCCACCAGCAGACCGCCGGGACAGAAAGAGACCCAGTACTTC	CATSRPPGQKETQYF
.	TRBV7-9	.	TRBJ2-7	TGTGCCAGCAGCTTAGCTGCGTTCTACGAGCAGTACTTC	CASSLAAFYEQYF
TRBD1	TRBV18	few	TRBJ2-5	TGTGCCAGCTCACCAACCGGGACAGGGGGTATAGAGACCCAGTACTTC	CASSPTGTGGIETQYF
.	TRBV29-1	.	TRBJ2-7	TGCAGCGTCAAAATGGACAGCCCCGAGCAGTACTTC	CSVKMDSPEQYF
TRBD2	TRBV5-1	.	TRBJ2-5	TGCGCCAGCAGCATTGGGACTAGCGGGAGGGCCTTCGAGACCCAGTACTTC	CASSIGTSGRAFETQYF
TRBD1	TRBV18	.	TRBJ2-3	TGTGCCAGCTCACCACCGGGGACAGCTAGCACAGATACGCAGTATTTT	CASSPPGTASTDTQYF
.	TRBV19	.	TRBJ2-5	TGTGCTTGCAGTGGAGGGGAGACCCAGTACTTC	CACSGGETQYF
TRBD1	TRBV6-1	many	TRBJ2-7	TGTGCCAGCGAGGGGGCACGGTCCTACGAGCAGTACTTC	CASEGARSYEQYF
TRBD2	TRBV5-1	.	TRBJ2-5	TGCGCCAGCAGCTGGCTAGCGGGAGACGAGACCCAGTACTTC	CASSWLAGDETQYF
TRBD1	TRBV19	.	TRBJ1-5	TGTGCCACCGCGGACAGGGAGGATCAGCCCCAGCATTTT	CATADREDQPQHF
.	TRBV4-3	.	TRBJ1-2	TGCGCCAGCAGCCAAGATAAGGGGGGAGGTGGCTACACCTTC	CASSQDKGGGGYTF
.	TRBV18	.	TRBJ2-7	TGTGCCAGCTCACCCGGACAGATCTACGAGCAGTACTTC	CASSPGQIYEQYF
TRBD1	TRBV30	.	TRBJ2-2	TGTGCCTGGGGGGACAGGGTGGCGCACACCGGGGAGCTGTTTTTT	CAWGDRVAHTGELFF
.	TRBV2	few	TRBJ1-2	TGTGCCAGCAGTGAAACCCAATATGGCTACACCTTC	CASSETQYGYTF
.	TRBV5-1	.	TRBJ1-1	TGCGCCAGCAGAAGCATTGAGGGCTACACTGAAGCTTTCTTT	CASRSIEGYTEAFF
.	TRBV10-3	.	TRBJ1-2	TGTGCCATCAGTGAGTCTTTAGCTCCTAACTATGGCTACACCTTC	CAISESLAPNYGYTF
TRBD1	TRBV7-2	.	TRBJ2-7	TGTGCCAGCAGCTCCCGACAGGGCACCTACGAGCAGTACTTC	CASSSRQGTYEQYF
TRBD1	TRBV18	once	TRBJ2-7	TGTGCCAGCTCCCCCGGGACAGGGGCAAGCTACGAGCAGTACTTC	CASSPGTGASYEQYF
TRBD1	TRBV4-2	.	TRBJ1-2	TGTGCCAGCAGCCAGGAGGGACAGGGAAACTATGGCTACACCTTC	CASSQEGQGNYGYTF
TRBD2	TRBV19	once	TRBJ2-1	TGTGCCAGTAGTATCGGTGTGGTAGCGGGAGTCCCCAATGAGCAGTTCTTC	CASSIGVVAGVPNEQFF
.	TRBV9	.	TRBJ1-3	TGTGCCAGCAGCGTGGCAGGGACCACTGGAAACACCATATATTTT	CASSVAGTTGNTIYF
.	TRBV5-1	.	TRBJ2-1	TGCGCCAGCAGCTTCGGGGACAATGAGCAGTTCTTC	CASSFGDNEQFF
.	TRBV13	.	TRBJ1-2	TGTGCCAGCAGCCCCGACACAGCTAACTATGGCTACACCTTC	CASSPDTANYGYTF
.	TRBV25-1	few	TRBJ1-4	TGTGCCAGCAGCAGCCCAAACGGGAATGAAAAACTGTTTTTT	CASSSPNGNEKLFF
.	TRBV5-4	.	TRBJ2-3	TGTGCCAGCAGCTTACCCGGGACGGGGGCAGATACGCAGTATTTT	CASSLPGTGADTQYF
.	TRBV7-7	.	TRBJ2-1	TGTGCCAGCAGCCCCGGGGCCAACAATGAGCAGTTCTTC	CASSPGANNEQFF
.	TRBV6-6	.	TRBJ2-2	TGTGCCAGCACTAGAACAGGGTCCACCGGGGAGCTGTTTTTT	CASTRTGSTGELFF
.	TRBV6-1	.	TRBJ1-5	TGTGCCAGCAGCGTTGGGCTCTCGAATCAAGGGGAGCATTTT	CASSVGLSNQGEHF
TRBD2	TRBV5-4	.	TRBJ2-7	TGTGCCAGCAGCTTCGCTACTAGCGGGGGCGAGCAGTACTTC	CASSFATSGGEQYF
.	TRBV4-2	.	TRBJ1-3	TGTGCCAGCAGCCCTAGTTGGGGCGGCTCTGGAAACACCATATATTTT	CASSPSWGGSGNTIYF
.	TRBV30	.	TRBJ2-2	TGTGCCTGGACCGGGGACGGTGGGGCCGGGGAGCTGTTTTTT	CAWTGDGGAGELFF
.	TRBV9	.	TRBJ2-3	TGTGCCAGCAGCGTAGCCCCGGGTGGCGCGCAGTATTTT	CASSVAPGGAQYF
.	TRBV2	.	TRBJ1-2	TGTGCCAGCATCCCTGACAACCTGGCTAGCCATGCTGGCTACACCTTC	CASIPDNLASHAGYTF
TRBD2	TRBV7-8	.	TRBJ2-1	TGTGCCAGCAGCTCCCCGACTAGCTGGAGGGGAAATGAGCAGTTCTTC	CASSSPTSWRGNEQFF
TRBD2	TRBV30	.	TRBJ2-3	TGTGCCTGGAGAACTAGCGGGAGGAGGTCAGATACGCAGTATTTT	CAWRTSGRRSDTQYF
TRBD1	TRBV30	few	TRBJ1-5	TGTGCCTGGAGCCCGACAGGGTTCTACAATCAGCCCCAGCATTTT	CAWSPTGFYNQPQHF
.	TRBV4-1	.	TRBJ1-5	TGCGCCAGCAGCCTTCGGGCGGGATCCGACAATCAGCCCCAGCATTTT	CASSLRAGSDNQPQHF
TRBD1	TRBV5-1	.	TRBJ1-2	TGCGCCAGCGCCCAGGGCAGGGGGCAAGGAAACTATGGCTACACCTTC	CASAQGRGQGNYGYTF
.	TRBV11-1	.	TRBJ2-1	TGTGCCAGCAGCCCTCTCAAGGGAAGGGACAATGAGCAGTTCTTC	CASSPLKGRDNEQFF
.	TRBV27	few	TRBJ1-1	TGTGCCAGCTGGACGGCGGGGCGGGGGGGGGCTTTCTTT	CASWTAGRGGAFF